Below are 29 T cell receptor beta chains sequenced from a single sample in a study of cytomegalovirus exposure and HLA in healthy donors. PCR amplification relied on 60 Vbeta primers (plus 13 Jbeta primers). Profiling relied on immunoSEQ multiplex PCR, and the TCRdb table lists in-frame clones only, not all of them. The repertoire holds 90,000 to 150,000 clones, with around 73% as singletons. The sequenced sample was PBMCs. The receptors were gathered from a woman aged 40 to 50 in good health and CMV-seropositive.

In its sample, this clone was seen a few times. The V and J genes are TRBV5-4 and TRBJ1-1; 7 nucleotides match TRBD1. Germline CDR1 is SGHNT and CDR2 is YYREEE (reference sequence). The J segment lost 1 base and the V segment lost 10 bases, leaving 10 bases of the junction unmatched. This CDR3 contains 14 residues. The CDR3 region is CAAKIGQENTEAFF. DNA for the CDR3: TGTGCCGCGAAGATCGGACAGGAGAACACTGAAGCTTTCTTT.

The chain couples TRBV2 to TRBJ2-2, with 8 bases aligning to TRBD1. The CDR3 length is 14 residues. Germline CDR1 and CDR2: SNHLY and FYNNEI. Trimming cost V 11 bases and J 1 base; bases outside gene matches: 6. The CDR3 DNA follows: TGTGCCGGCTCCGGGACAGGGAACACCGGGGAGCTGTTTTTT. Translated: CAGSGTGNTGELFF.

The chain employs TRBV7-2 and TRBJ1-1; 10 bases are shared with TRBD1. V dropped 4 bases and J dropped 8; count of bases not matched to a gene: 4. The CDR3 runs to 13 residues. The V gene's germline CDR1 is SGHTA and CDR2 FQGNSA. CDR3 protein: CASSWDRGEEAFF. Written as DNA, the CDR3 is TGTGCCAGCAGCTGGGACAGGGGAGAGGAAGCTTTCTTT.

In its sample, this clone was seen a few times. The chain has TRBV4-3 and TRBJ2-7, with D perhaps TRBD1 (6 bases). The V and J ends lost 1 base and 3 bases respectively, with 10 bases between them. CDR1 LGHNA and CDR2 YSLEER come from the germline V gene. The CDR3 is made up of 14 amino acids. The DNA for the CDR3 is TGCGCCAGCAGCCAAGGGCAGGGGAACTACGAGCAGTACTTC. It specifies CASSQGQGNYEQYF.

This chain links TRBV4-3 with TRBJ1-4; the D is unclear. Trimming stripped 2 bases from V and 4 bases from J, with 11 bases between. Germline V gene lookup returns CDR1 LGHNA and CDR2 YSLEER. The CDR3 contains 15 residues. DNA of the CDR3: TGCGCCAGCAGCCAACAACAGCACATTAATGAAAAACTGTTTTTT. This codes for CASSQQQHINEKLFF.

In this sample, this clone turned up a few times. The chain uses TRBV11-2 and TRBJ1-1, with a possible D match to TRBD1 (6 bases). The ends were cut back, 7 bases at V and 8 bases at J, with 14 bases in the middle. Per the germline V gene, CDR1 is SGHAT and CDR2 is FQNNGV. The CDR3 consists of 12 residues. CDR3 coding DNA: TGTGCCAGCACAACCGGGGGGCCCGAAGCTTTCTTT. It specifies CASTTGGPEAFF. Using reference TRBV11-2 and TRBJ1-1 for the parts outside the CDR3, the full variable domain is EAGVAQSPRYKIIEKRQSVAFWCNPISGHATLYWYQQILGQGPKLLIQFQNNGVVDDSQLPKDRFSAERLKGVDSTLKIQPAKLEDSAVYLCASTTGGPEAFFGQGTRLTVV.

The CDR3 here is CASSFRDRYTDTQYF. The CDR3 nucleotides are TGTGCCAGCAGCTTCCGGGACAGGTACACAGATACGCAGTATTTT. V gene TRBV5-4 combines with J gene TRBJ2-3; 8 bases are a match to TRBD1. With V trimmed by 2 bases and J by 2 bases, 4 bases remained unmatched. This CDR3 spans 15 amino acids. Per the germline V gene, CDR1 is SGHNT and CDR2 is YYREEE (reference sequence).

V is TRBV7-6 and J is TRBJ2-2; perhaps TRBD1 as D (5 bases). CDR3 length equals 13 residues. Trimming stripped 5 bases from V and 6 bases from J, with 10 bases between. Per the germline V gene, CDR1 is SGHVS and CDR2 is FNYEAQ. The CDR3 nucleotides are TGTGCCAGCAGCGGGCGACAGTCCGGGGAGCTGTTTTTT. It specifies CASSGRQSGELFF. Full variable domain (outside the CDR3, taken from reference TRBV7-6 and TRBJ2-2): GAGVSQSPRYKVTKRGQDVALRCDPISGHVSLYWYRQALGQGPEFLTYFNYEAQQDKSGLPNDRFSAERPEGSISTLTIQRTEQRDSAMYRCASSGRQSGELFFGEGSRLTVL.

A word on this clone: The sample contains more than one DNA sequence encoding this CDR3. The chain is built from TRBV29-1 and TRBJ2-1; 7 bases align to TRBD1. The germline gives CDR1 SQVTM, CDR2 ANQGSEA. Losses at the gene ends were 6 bases for V and 0 bases for J; bases not matched to a gene: 2. The CDR3 extends over 13 amino acids. CDR3 DNA sequence: TGCAGCGTCTACAGGGGCTCCTACAATGAGCAGTTCTTC. Protein sequence: CSVYRGSYNEQFF.

The chain couples TRBV7-2 to TRBJ1-2, with TRBD1 identical over 9 bases. This CDR3 contains 16 residues. The germline V gene has CDR1 SGHTA and CDR2 FQGNSA. J gave up 4 bases and V 1 base, and 7 bases lay outside the gene matches. CDR3 loop: CASSLGWTGEGYGYTF. CDR3 coding DNA: TGTGCCAGCAGCTTAGGATGGACAGGGGAGGGCTATGGCTACACCTTC.

CDR3 sequence (DNA): TGTGCCAGTAGTATAGCACAGGTTAGCACAGATACGCAGTATTTT. Translating it yields CASSIAQVSTDTQYF. The chain recombines TRBV19 with TRBJ2-3; possibly TRBD1 for D (5 bases). CDR3 length: 15 amino acids. In germline, CDR1 is LNHDA, CDR2 SQIVND (reference sequence). V lost 1 base and J lost 0, with 8 bases in between.

This clone showed up just a few times. The rearrangement joins TRBV7-8 to TRBJ1-1, with D unresolved. CDR1 and CDR2 (germline): SGHVS, FQNEAQ. Trimming shortened V by 4 bases and J by 7 bases, and 19 bases separated the two germline ends. The CDR3 is 15 residues long. CDR3 residues: CASSSRFARDHEAFF. CDR3 nucleotides: TGTGCCAGCAGCTCCCGATTTGCCCGGGATCATGAAGCTTTCTTT.

The chain has TRBV18 and TRBJ1-4; tentative D call: TRBD1 (5 bases). V was shortened by 3 bases and J by 4 bases, with 12 bases between the two germline ends. The CDR3 runs 15 residues. Per germline, CDR1 KGHSH and CDR2 LQKENI. The CDR3 loop is CASSPTGLINEKLFF. DNA for the CDR3: TGTGCCAGCTCACCTACAGGTCTCATTAATGAAAAACTGTTTTTT. Full variable domain (missing parts from reference TRBV18 and TRBJ1-4): NAGVMQNPRHLVRRRGQEARLRCSPMKGHSHVYWYRQLPEEGLKFMVYLQKENIIDESGMPKERFSAEFPKEGPSILRIQQVVRGDSAAYFCASSPTGLINEKLFFGSGTQLSVL.

The CDR3 here is CATSSDRDSNQPQHF. CDR3 DNA: TGTGCCACCAGCAGCGACAGGGACAGCAATCAGCCCCAGCATTTT. This chain connects TRBV15 to TRBJ1-5, with 7 bases matching TRBD1. V lost 3 bases and J lost 1; bases outside the gene matches: 3. Germline CDR1 reads LNHNV; CDR2 reads YYDKDF (reference sequence). The CDR3 spans 15 residues.

The chain recombines TRBV29-1 with TRBJ2-7; TRBD1 matches 7 bases. Unmatched junction bases numbered 5, after V lost 1 base and J lost 2 bases. CDR3 length equals 14 residues. Germline V CDR1 and CDR2: SQVTM, ANQGSEA. For the CDR3, the DNA is TGCAGCGTTGAAGTGTCCAGGGGGACCTACGAGCAGTACTTC. Amino acid sequence: CSVEVSRGTYEQYF.

This clone has just one count. V is TRBV10-3 and J is TRBJ2-2, with 14 nucleotides matching TRBD2. CDR3 length: 16 amino acids. J gave up 6 bases and V 11 bases, and 11 bases lay outside the gene matches. Germline-derived CDR1 and CDR2 are ENHRY and SYGVKD. For the CDR3, the DNA is TGTGCCGCTGGGACTAGCGGGGGTTATCTCGCCGGGGAGCTGTTTTTT. This encodes CAAGTSGGYLAGELFF.

CDR3 sequence reads: CASSELGTQYF. The CDR3 DNA sequence: TGTGCCAGCAGTGAACTCGGTACGCAGTATTTT. The chain is built from TRBV2 and TRBJ2-3; no firm D call. In germline, CDR1 is SNHLY, CDR2 FYNNEI. This CDR3 spans 11 amino acids. Trimming shortened V by 2 bases and J by 8 bases, and 5 bases separated the two germline ends.

The rearrangement uses TRBV7-9 and TRBJ1-6; TRBD1 agrees at 11 bases. Per germline, CDR1 SEHNR and CDR2 FQNEAQ (reference sequence). Trimming removed 8 bases from V and 9 bases from J; junction bases left unmatched: 15. The CDR3 consists of 17 residues. This chain's CDR3 is CASQLGSGTGGSSPLHF. CDR3 DNA: TGTGCCAGCCAACTAGGATCCGGGACAGGGGGTAGTTCACCCCTCCACTTT.

The CDR3 DNA follows: TGTGCCAGCAGCGGGACTAGCGGGCTACAAGAGACCCAGTACTTC. Protein: CASSGTSGLQETQYF. V usage is TRBV2 and J usage is TRBJ2-5; 12 nucleotides align to TRBD2. The CDR3 runs 15 residues. V was clipped by 6 bases and J by 2 bases; unmatched bases: 4. Germline CDR1 and CDR2: SNHLY and FYNNEI.

V usage is TRBV29-1 and J usage is TRBJ2-1; TRBD2 matches at 12 bases. The CDR3 spans 15 residues. Germline V gene lookup returns CDR1 SQVTM and CDR2 ANQGSEA. The ends lost 6 bases at V and 3 bases at J; junction bases unmatched: 6. CDR3 bases: TGCAGCGTGTTGACTAGCGGGGGCATCTACAATGAGCAGTTCTTC. It codes for CSVLTSGGIYNEQFF.

This rearrangement joins TRBV2 to TRBJ1-1, with D hard to call. With 2 bases removed from V and 7 bases from J, the gap between germline ends came to 20 bases. Germline CDR1 and CDR2: SNHLY and FYNNEI. The CDR3 length is 16 residues. CDR3 amino acids: CASSERRGPAESEAFF. In DNA form, the CDR3 reads TGTGCCAGCAGTGAAAGGCGGGGTCCTGCGGAAAGTGAAGCTTTCTTT.

Comment on this clone: Other DNA sequences in this sample translate to the same CDR3. This chain connects TRBV18 to TRBJ2-7; 9 positions agree with TRBD1. This CDR3 has 14 amino acids. Trimming removed 6 bases from V and 7 bases from J; junction bases left unmatched: 10. From germline, CDR1 is KGHSH and CDR2 LQKENI. This CDR3 reads CASSRDRASYEQYF. DNA for the CDR3: TGTGCCAGCTCGCGGGACAGGGCGTCTTATGAGCAGTACTTC.

This clone turned up a few times. The V call is TRBV6-5, the J call TRBJ2-5; 7 bases align to TRBD2. The CDR3 is made up of 14 amino acids. The junction had 7 bases not matched to a gene; V was cut back by 6 bases and J by 3 bases. CDR1 and CDR2 (germline): MNHEY, SVGAGI. CDR3 sequence reads: CASRIAGREETQYF. The CDR3 bases are TGTGCCAGCAGAATAGCGGGTCGGGAAGAGACCCAGTACTTC.

This clone has just a few counts. Additional DNA sequences in this sample encode the identical CDR3. This rearrangement joins TRBV7-2 to TRBJ1-1, with 9 positions matching TRBD1. This CDR3 spans 15 amino acids. Looked up from germline, CDR1 is SGHTA and CDR2 is FQGNSA. Trimming at V came to 5 bases and at J to 1 base, leaving 5 bases not matched to a gene. The CDR3 here is CASSPRQGGNTEAFF. As DNA, the CDR3 is TGTGCCAGCAGCCCGCGACAGGGGGGGAACACTGAAGCTTTCTTT.

The chain has TRBV6-5 and TRBJ1-1, with 7 bases lining up with TRBD1. The V gene end was trimmed by 0 bases and the J gene end by 3 bases; junction bases not matched to a gene: 4. This CDR3 comprises 15 residues. Germline assignment: CDR1 MNHEY and CDR2 SVGAGI. Here the CDR3 DNA reads TGTGCCAGCAGTTACTCGATTGGGACAGACACTGAAGCTTTCTTT. Translated: CASSYSIGTDTEAFF.

The chain uses TRBV15 and TRBJ1-4; possible D gene TRBD1, 5 bases. V lost 0 bases and J lost 0, with 8 bases in between. The germline V gene encodes CDR1 LNHNV and CDR2 YYDKDF (reference sequence). This CDR3 region has 16 residues. This CDR3 reads CATSRDRGSTNEKLFF. CDR3 DNA sequence: TGTGCCACCAGCAGAGATCGGGGGTCAACTAATGAAAAACTGTTTTTT.

V and J are TRBV19 and TRBJ1-4, with 10 bases fitting TRBD1. The CDR3 has 20 amino acids. V lost 5 bases and J lost 1; bases outside the gene matches: 16. In germline, CDR1 is LNHDA, CDR2 SQIVND (reference sequence). The CDR3 DNA sequence: TGTGCCAGTAGTCCGCAAGCGGGACAGGGGTTACAAGGAACTAATGAAAAACTGTTTTTT. Translating gives CASSPQAGQGLQGTNEKLFF.

The chain employs TRBV4-3 and TRBJ1-1; a possible D gene is TRBD1 (5 bases). Germline-derived CDR1 and CDR2 are LGHNA and YSLEER. V lost 0 bases, J lost 1 base, and 9 bases lay in between. CDR3 length equals 15 residues. CDR3 sequence (DNA): TGCGCCAGCAGCCAAGATCGGGACTGGAACACTGAAGCTTTCTTT. Protein product: CASSQDRDWNTEAFF.

There are a few counts of this clone. This chain joins TRBV25-1 and TRBJ2-3; TRBD1 might be the D (5 bases). There are 13 residues in the CDR3. Germline assignment: CDR1 MGHDK and CDR2 SYGVNS. Deletions cut 4 bases from V and 8 bases from J, with 13 bases between. The CDR3 nucleotides read TGTGCCAGCAGTGGGGGCCCCACAATTACGCAGTATTTT. As protein: CASSGGPTITQYF.